This T cell receptor (beta chain) was recovered during a study of T cells after yellow fever vaccination. The TCR cDNA carried a universal primer site and UMIs from 5'RACE template switching. TCRdb itself ran the 5' RACE reads through MiXCR, one entry per CDR3 protein. The data hold roughly 500,000 distinct CDR3 sequences, with roughly 21% observed a single time. A few counts support this clonotype. This CDR3 is built from 16 residues. Germline V CDR1 and CDR2: SGDLS, YYNGEE. V lost 0 bases to trimming and J lost 1 base; unmatched junction nucleotides: 4. The chain employs TRBV9 and TRBJ2-7; 10 bases match TRBD2. This clonotype originated in a man aged 25-40 years who received the YFV17D yellow fever vaccine. The sample here was PBMCs, taken 15 days after the yellow fever booster vaccination. The CDR3, as DNA: TGTGCCAGCAGCGTAGGATCTAGCGGGAGTTCCTACGAGCAGTACTTC. Amino acid sequence: CASSVGSSGSSYEQYF.